This T cell receptor (beta chain) emerged from a study of cytomegalovirus exposure and HLA in healthy donors. Study-wide points: Altogether, some 170 TCR beta chains were recorded as cytomegalovirus-associated. Analyzed later, association rates of TCRs varied across HLA loci, with DRB1 most and HLA-C fewest. Immune exposure information available was restricted to CMV serostatus. Looking again later, the authors saw that most CMV-associated TCR beta chains seemed HLA-restricted.

Germline CDR1 and CDR2: SGDLS and YYNGEE. The V end was cut by 0 bases, the J end by 5 bases, with 9 bases between. CDR3 length: 14 amino acids. PCR involved 60 Vbeta and 13 Jbeta primers. Libraries were prepared by immunoSEQ multiplex PCR; TCRdb keeps only in-frame clonotypes and omits some of them. Of 120,000 or so clones listed, around three quarters are singletons. Points on this clone: Its specificity is unknown.

The specimen was PBMCs. The sequence derives from a man aged 18 to 35 in good health and CMV-seronegative. The chain recombines TRBV9 with TRBJ2-1, with D tentatively TRBD2 (5 bases). The CDR3: CASSVVAGNNEQFF. The CDR3 coding sequence is TGTGCCAGCAGCGTAGTTGCCGGGAACAATGAGCAGTTCTTC.